The 20 T cell receptor beta chains in this list originate from one sample, sequenced in a study of metastatic and nonmetastatic thyroid tumors. Every patient underwent thyroid surgery untreated. Through MiXCR, TCRdb re-clonotyped the PCR reads. The sample carries approximately 28,000 clones, approximately 19% recorded once. The specimen sequenced was blood. The receptor set was obtained from a female donor with papillary thyroid cancer or a benign thyroid nodule (not recorded which). Some clones in this sample may be carry-over from other donors' samples.

This clone came up many times. The chain is built from TRBV5-6 and TRBJ2-7, with unresolved D. Germline V CDR1 and CDR2: SGHDT, YYEEEE. The CDR3 runs 14 residues. Trimming removed 0 bases at V and 1 base at J, with 8 bases between. DNA of the CDR3: TGTGCCAGCAGCTTGGAGGGCGCTTCCTACGAGCAGTACTTC. The encoded protein is CASSLEGASYEQYF.

This clone was picked up many times. A much more abundant neighbour one base away suggests this may be a read error. This chain links TRBV6-2 or TRBV6-3 with TRBJ1-1; possible D gene TRBD1, 6 bases. Germline V gene lookup returns CDR1 MNHEY and CDR2 SVGEGT. The CDR3 contains 18 residues. The CDR3 region is CAISSARDTQILNTEAFF. The CDR3 region has the DNA TGTGCCATCAGTTCCGCACGGGACACCCAAATCCTAAACACCGAAGCTTTCTTT.

This clone was observed many times. The rearrangement links TRBV15 to TRBJ2-5; 7 nucleotides match TRBD1. Germline values: CDR1 LNHNV, CDR2 YYDKDF (reference sequence). Trimming took 0 bases from V and 6 from J; bases not matched to a gene: 7. The CDR3 totals 15 residues. CDR3 coding DNA: TGTGCCACCAGCAGAGACGACAGGGCAGTAAAGACCCAGTACTTC. Its protein product is CATSRDDRAVKTQYF. The variable domain in full, completed from reference TRBV15 and TRBJ2-5, reads DAMVIQNPRYQVTQFGKPVTLSCSQTLNHNVMYWYQQKSSQAPKLLFHYYDKDFNNEADTPDNFQSRRPNTSFCFLDIRSPGLGDTAMYLCATSRDDRAVKTQYFGPGTRLLVL.

The J gene is TRBJ1-6, the V gene TRBV9, with 9 bases that match TRBD1. Germline loops: CDR1 SGDLS, CDR2 YYNGEE. Trimming at V came to 4 bases and at J to 5 bases, leaving 7 bases not matched to a gene. The CDR3 runs 16 residues. Written as DNA, the CDR3 is TGTGCCAGCAGCCGGACGACAGGGGGGAATAATTCACCCCTCCACTTT. Amino acid sequence: CASSRTTGGNNSPLHF.

This clone was seen at least ten times. The rearrangement uses TRBV14 and TRBJ1-4; D unclear. V lost 0 bases and J lost 7, with 6 bases in between. This CDR3 has 13 amino acids. Germline-derived CDR1 and CDR2 are SGHDN and FVKESK. In DNA, the CDR3 is TGTGCCAGCAGCCAAGAAATGAGTGAAAAACTGTTTTTT. It codes for CASSQEMSEKLFF. Full variable domain (remainder filled in from reference TRBV14 and TRBJ1-4): EAGVTQFPSHSVIEKGQTVTLRCDPISGHDNLYWYRRVMGKEIKFLLHFVKESKQDESGMPNNRFLAERTGGTYSTLKVQPAELEDSGVYFCASSQEMSEKLFFGSGTQLSVL.

In its sample, this clone was seen a few times. This chain connects TRBV6-2 or TRBV6-3 to TRBJ1-2; D might be TRBD1 (5 bases). V was shortened by 0 bases and J by 2 bases, with 10 bases between the two germline ends. CDR3 length equals 15 residues. Germline V gives CDR1 MNHEY, CDR2 SVGEGT. CDR3 sequence reads: CASSYSVGDNYGYTF. In DNA form, the CDR3 reads TGTGCCAGCAGTTACTCCGTCGGGGACAACTATGGCTACACCTTC.

This clone was seen many times. The J gene is TRBJ1-1, the V gene TRBV6-2 or TRBV6-3, with D maybe TRBD1 (5 bases). This CDR3 comprises 15 residues. Germline lookup yields CDR1 MNHEY and CDR2 SVGEGT. Between the trimmed V and J ends, which lost 5 bases and 7 bases, there was a span of 20 bases. CDR3 amino acids: CASSRPGQADDEAFF. Written as DNA, the CDR3 is TGTGCCAGCAGTCGCCCCGGACAAGCCGACGATGAAGCTTTCTTT.

The J gene is TRBJ2-3, the V gene TRBV11-2, with TRBD2 matching over 10 bases. The germline V gene has CDR1 SGHAT and CDR2 FQNNGV. CDR3 length: 17 residues. V gave up 4 bases and J gave up 3 bases; unmatched junction bases: 10. CDR3 DNA sequence: TGTGCCAGCAGCTCGAGCTCCGCTAGCGGGAGAACAGATACGCAGTATTTT. Amino acids: CASSSSSASGRTDTQYF.

This clone is classed as medium-sized. The V and J genes are TRBV20-1 and TRBJ2-7; D is perhaps TRBD2 (6 bases). Trimming took 1 base from V and 5 from J, leaving 15 bases between them. Germline CDR1 reads DFQATT; CDR2 reads SNEGSKA (reference sequence). The CDR3 runs 14 residues. In DNA form, the CDR3 reads TGCAGTGCTAGAGTGGAGGGGATCTCAGACGAGCAGTACTTC. It codes for CSARVEGISDEQYF.

In its sample, this clone was seen many times. The chain employs TRBV5-1 and TRBJ2-5, with 10 positions matching TRBD2. Losses at the gene ends were 0 bases for V and 5 bases for J; bases not matched to a gene: 7. Germline lookup yields CDR1 SGHRS and CDR2 YFSETQ. The CDR3 loop spans 16 amino acids. The CDR3 DNA sequence: TGCGCCAGCAGCTTGGGTTCAGCGGGGGGGCACGAGACCCAGTACTTC. Translation gives CASSLGSAGGHETQYF.

This clone was found many times. The chain joins TRBV5-8 to TRBJ2-2, with 8 bases that match TRBD1. Germline V lookup: CDR1 SGHTS, CDR2 YDEGEE. Trimming removed 0 bases from V and 3 bases from J; junction bases left unmatched: 1. The CDR3 is 15 amino acids. The CDR3 loop reads CASSLATGDTGELFF. The DNA of the CDR3 is TGTGCCAGCAGCTTGGCGACAGGGGACACCGGGGAGCTGTTTTTT.

This clone appeared a few times. V gene TRBV12-3 or TRBV12-4 combines with J gene TRBJ2-5; 10 bases line up with TRBD2. With V trimmed by 6 bases and J by 2 bases, 9 bases remained unmatched. CDR3 length: 16 residues. CDR3 nucleotides: TGTGCCAGCAGACACCCTAGCGGGGGCATACAAGAGACCCAGTACTTC. Translation gives CASRHPSGGIQETQYF.

J is TRBJ1-2 and V is TRBV3-1, with D perhaps TRBD1 (5 bases). The germline V gene encodes CDR1 LGHDT and CDR2 YNNKEL (reference sequence). The CDR3 is 12 amino acids. V was shortened by 1 base and J by 6 bases, with 6 bases between the two germline ends. CDR3 DNA: TGTGCCAGCAGCCAAGGAGGGGATGGCTACACCTTC. Translated: CASSQGGDGYTF.

The chain couples TRBV27 to TRBJ2-7, with D tentatively TRBD2 (6 bases). V gave up 5 bases and J gave up 6 bases, with 11 bases separating them. This CDR3 is built from 12 residues. Per germline, CDR1 MNHEY and CDR2 SMNVEV (reference sequence). Written as DNA, the CDR3 is TGTGCCAGCAGTCCAAGCGGGTTCGAGCAGTACTTC. It yields the protein CASSPSGFEQYF.

This clone was seen at least ten times. The rearrangement joins TRBV27 to TRBJ1-4, with D hard to call. V lost 2 bases, J lost 3 bases, and 10 bases lay in between. CDR3 size: 15 residues. Looked up from germline, CDR1 is MNHEY and CDR2 is SMNVEV (reference sequence). Here the CDR3 reads CASSLIKGPNEKLFF. CDR3 sequence (DNA): TGTGCCAGCAGTTTAATCAAGGGCCCTAATGAAAAACTGTTTTTT.

Sample share makes this clone medium-sized. V and J are TRBV6-2 or TRBV6-3 and TRBJ1-5, with TRBD1 matching 8 bases. The trim removed 6 bases at V and 7 bases at J, leaving 5 bases unmatched. Germline CDR1 is MNHEY and CDR2 is SVGEGT. This CDR3 comprises 13 residues. The CDR3 is CASSDRGRQPQHF. The CDR3 DNA follows: TGTGCCAGCAGCGACAGGGGACGGCAGCCCCAGCATTTT.

This clone has only a few counts. This chain's CDR3 is CATSRDLGRTGELFF. As DNA, the CDR3 is TGTGCCACCAGCAGAGACCTAGGACGGACCGGGGAGCTGTTTTTT. V gene TRBV15 combines with J gene TRBJ2-2, with D unresolved. Trimming stripped 0 bases from V and 5 bases from J, with 10 bases between. This CDR3 spans 15 amino acids. CDR1 is LNHNV, CDR2 YYDKDF, per germline (reference sequence).

This clone was observed a handful of times. The chain uses TRBV20-1 and TRBJ2-7; 7 nucleotides line up with TRBD2. The length of the CDR3 is 13 residues. Germline CDR1 and CDR2: DFQATT and SNEGSKA (reference sequence). V shed 0 bases, J shed 6 bases, and the junction held 5 bases outside the gene matches. The CDR3, as DNA: TGCAGTGCTAGAGATCGGACTAGAGGCGAGCAGTACTTC. Protein: CSARDRTRGEQYF.

The chain combines TRBV12-3 or TRBV12-4 with TRBJ2-7; the D gene is possibly TRBD1 (6 bases). The CDR3 totals 16 residues. Trimming left V 2 bases short and J 1 base short, with 15 bases between. The CDR3 protein is CASSLSRGGQSYEQYF. CDR3 DNA: TGTGCCAGCAGTTTAAGTAGAGGGGGACAATCCTACGAGCAGTACTTC.

The rearrangement uses TRBV5-4 and TRBJ2-1; 8 bases are shared with TRBD1. V shed 0 bases and J 0 bases; nucleotides not matched to a gene: 5. The CDR3 covers 17 residues. Germline assignment: CDR1 SGHNT and CDR2 YYREEE (reference sequence). DNA of the CDR3: TGTGCCAGCAGCTTGGGGACAGGGTTGGGCTCCTACAATGAGCAGTTCTTC. As protein: CASSLGTGLGSYNEQFF.